This record covers a single T cell receptor beta chain. Its antigen is unknown. Base quality data are lacking; no much larger clone is found one base away. TCR CDR3 regions were amplified from genomic DNA by multiplex PCR using the deep immunoSEQ assay. Extracted genomic DNA from each cell subset was spread evenly across all wells of several immunoSEQ 96-well plates, with each plate serving as a replicate. For sorted subsets, around 200 ng genomic DNA, equal to tens of thousands of T cell genomes, was loaded into each replicate PCR. Purified libraries were measured with a Qubit 3.0 fluorometer, size-checked on a Bioanalyzer 2100, and measured again with the KAPA Library Quantification kit. Every immunoSEQ 96-well plate was sequenced on a separate single-read 150-cycle Illumina NextSeq 550 flow cell. The authors' pipeline ran thus. Because the immunoSEQ output held only junctional sequences and lacked quality scores, the filtering could not match the filtering applied to full-length reads. Sequences were annotated with PyIR, a Python wrapper for IgBLAST v1.9, and V/J genes and CDR3 were assigned using IMGT germline references. Any read was removed if the V/J assignment was weak (E-value above 1e-6), the CDR3 was missing, or the read contained stop codons, out-of-frame junctions, or ambiguous translated residues. A V3J clonotype was defined by an identical inferred V gene, J gene, and CDR3 amino acid sequence. To compute the percentage overlap between repertoires, the number of shared unique clonotypes was divided by the size of the smaller repertoire. RTK rarefaction, the Chao1 estimator, and Recon v2.1 estimates of unobserved clonotypes were used to assess repertoire richness. Generation probabilities for all TCRbeta clonotypes obtained by the gDNA method from a handful of donors were computed using OLGA. TCRdb mirrors the immuneACCESS table, restricted to in-frame sequences. Some clones are absent from its copies; in checked studies, under half trace to an unresolved V gene, and the reason for the others is unknown. D and trimming were read from the DNA, whereas the V and J calls and clone size are those reported in that table. For this sample there are over a million clones; roughly 96% appear just once. Clones ranked in the top ten supply 1% to 1.5% of the sample.

The germline V gene sets CDR1 to ENHRY and CDR2 to SYGVKD. V and J are truncated by 0 bases and 4 bases respectively, leaving an intervening sequence of 4 bases. The CDR3, cysteine through phenylalanine, is 13 amino acids long. Of all the DNA, just the CDR3 is kept, 39 bases in frame from base 1. The sample is drawn from a study of shared clonotypes between healthy human individuals (dated by TCRdb to between 2020 and 2021). Some background on the complete study: A couple of women and three men aged 18 to 49 years were included in the cohort. For each donor, CD4 naive and CD4 memory were each given three plates, CD8 naive was given two plates, and CD8 memory was given one plate. To estimate repertoire size and how much clonotypes are shared between individuals, the study performed deep sequencing of blood TCR repertoires from a few healthy adults. To increase sequencing depth and limit assay-specific biases, different laboratories used diverse techniques to prepare libraries and sequence TCR repertoires. Each donor's leukapheresis produced roughly between about 0.8 and 8.9 billion PBMCs.

The study at large found these results: Pairwise subsampling led to the expectation that sequencing depth would affect the degree of clonotype sharing among donors. Naive subsets generally had larger estimated clonotype richness than memory subsets. Because the study included only a small number of donors, the genetic and exposure-history diversity represented was limited. Roughly 5.2% of naive CD4, roughly 3.5% of naive CD8, around 2.3% of memory CD4, and about 0.4% of memory CD8 clonotypes were shared across a few donors. Incomplete sequencing was indicated by rarefaction of sorted-subset datasets, despite the large sequencing depth. Sampling was restricted to blood, and TCR repertoires in tissue are likely to differ from TCR repertoires in blood. Compared with non-shared clonotypes, the clonotypes found in all four sorted-subset donors had higher generation probabilities.

The donors were healthy, HIV-negative adults who had no recently reported acute infections or vaccinations. Every donor was a Caucasian adult residing in Nashville, Tennessee, USA. Magnetic negative selection was used to enrich CD4+ T cells, after which naive cells were positively selected on CD45RA and the negative fraction became the memory subset. Blood was obtained by leukapheresis, after which PBMCs were separated by Ficoll-Histopaque density gradient centrifugation and cryopreserved in liquid nitrogen vapor phase. Purity and quantity of every magnetically sorted T cell population were checked by analytical flow cytometry. Genomic DNA was isolated from every sorted fraction and measured by UV absorbance on a Nanodrop 2000c.

The chain is made from TRBV10-3 and TRBJ1-3, with no D gene named confidently. The sample comprised naive CD4+ T cells sorted from blood. Reading the label with the study, this specimen's cell subset or site is: CD45RA+ positively selected. The source is a man aged 30 to 39 in good health. The DNA sequence is as follows: TGTGCCATCAGTGAGTCGGGGGGAAACACCATATATTTT. Its amino acids are CAISESGGNTIYF.